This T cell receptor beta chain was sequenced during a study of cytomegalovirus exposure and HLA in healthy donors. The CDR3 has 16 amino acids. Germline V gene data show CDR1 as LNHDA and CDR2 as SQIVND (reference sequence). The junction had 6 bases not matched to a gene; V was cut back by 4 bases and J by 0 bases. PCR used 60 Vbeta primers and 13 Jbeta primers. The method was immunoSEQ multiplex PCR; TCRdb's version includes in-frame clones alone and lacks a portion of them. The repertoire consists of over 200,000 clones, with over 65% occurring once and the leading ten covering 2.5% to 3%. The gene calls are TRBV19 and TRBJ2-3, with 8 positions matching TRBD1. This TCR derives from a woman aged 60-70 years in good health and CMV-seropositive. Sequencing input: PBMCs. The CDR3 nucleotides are TGTGCCAGTAGTACCCGACAGGGGATTAGCACAGATACGCAGTATTTT. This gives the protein CASSTRQGISTDTQYF.